The present entry profiles one T cell receptor beta chain with its context. The data are from a study of blood T cell repertoires in COVID-19. The protocol was immunoSEQ multiplex PCR, while the TCRdb copy is restricted to in-frame clones and leaves out a portion. This repertoire shows fewer than 400,000 clones, 85% to 90% found once; its top ten account for around 4.6%. In germline, CDR1 is SNHLY, CDR2 FYNNEI. The V gene lost 1 base and the J gene lost 9 bases, with 16 bases spanning the gap. The CDR3 extends over 15 amino acids. This chain uses TRBV2 with TRBJ2-4, with D possibly matching TRBD2 (5 bases). This sequence originates from a young man who had recovered from COVID-19. The material sequenced was PBMCs or T cells enriched from blood (not recorded which). The CDR3 sequence is CASSEEGAGRGIQYF. As DNA, the CDR3 is TGTGCCAGCAGTGAAGAGGGCGCGGGTCGCGGCATTCAGTACTTC.